The 16 T cell receptor beta chains below all came from one sample that was sequenced in a study of patients and donors after allogeneic stem cell transplantation. TCRdb fed the RT-PCR reads into MiXCR, producing one record per CDR3 protein. This table has about a million distinct CDR3 sequences, over 15% appearing once. Material for sequencing was blood, either unsorted or a sorted T cell fraction (not recorded which). The receptor source for this set is a human donor who was either an allogeneic HSCT recipient or a stem cell or donor lymphocyte infusion donor (not recorded which). It is not recorded whose cells these are; they may come from a transplant donor.

This clonotype was seen a few times. The chain carries TRBV10-3 and TRBJ1-2, with 7 bases identical to TRBD1. The J segment lost 2 bases and the V segment lost 5 bases, leaving 5 bases of the junction unmatched. The CDR3 totals 14 residues. Germline values: CDR1 ENHRY, CDR2 SYGVKD. In DNA form, the CDR3 reads TGTGCCATCAGTAAAGAACAGGGGAACTATGGCTACACCTTC. It translates to CAISKEQGNYGYTF.

This chain connects TRBV29-1 to TRBJ2-2; 9 positions agree with TRBD2. This CDR3 is 18 amino acids long. V shed 5 bases and J 4 bases; nucleotides not matched to a gene: 17. The germline CDR1 and CDR2 sequences are SQVTM and ANQGSEA. The CDR3 is CSVYLRSGGRAFTGELFF. CDR3 bases: TGCAGCGTTTACCTCCGGTCTGGCGGGAGGGCGTTCACCGGGGAGCTGTTTTTT.

V usage is TRBV5-1 and J usage is TRBJ2-7, with 12 positions matching TRBD1. V lost 1 base, J lost 6 bases, and 5 bases stayed unmatched. This CDR3 contains 15 residues. Germline V gene sequence: CDR1 SGHRS, CDR2 YFSETQ. The CDR3 DNA is TGCGCCAGCAGCTTGCGGGACAGGGGGCCCCTCGAGCAGTACTTC. Its translation: CASSLRDRGPLEQYF.

The chain couples TRBV10-3 to TRBJ2-1; tentative D call: TRBD2 (5 bases). This CDR3 contains 15 residues. Trimming removed 2 bases at V and 7 bases at J, with 15 bases between. Germline V gives CDR1 ENHRY, CDR2 SYGVKD. In DNA, the CDR3 is TGTGCCATCAGTGAGGAGACTGGAGGTCGGAATGAGCAGTTCTTC. It is translated as CAISEETGGRNEQFF.

This clonotype was recorded at least ten times. The rearrangement links TRBV9 to TRBJ2-1; TRBD2 is a possible D gene (6 bases). CDR1 is SGDLS and CDR2 is YYNGEE in the germline V gene. V shed 1 base and J shed 2 bases, with 10 bases lying between them. The CDR3 runs to 15 residues. The CDR3 protein is CASSVSSGTYNEQFF. The CDR3 DNA reads TGTGCCAGCAGCGTAAGTAGCGGTACCTACAATGAGCAGTTCTTC.

The chain joins TRBV3-1 to TRBJ2-1, with TRBD2 matching 13 bases. Per the germline V gene, CDR1 is LGHDT and CDR2 is YNNKEL (reference sequence). J was trimmed by 6 bases and V by 6 bases; bases with no gene match: 8. CDR3 size: 16 residues. As DNA, the CDR3 is TGTGCCAGCAGTCGGGGACTAGCGGGAAATCGCAATGAGCAGTTCTTC. It specifies CASSRGLAGNRNEQFF.

This clonotype was seen only a few times. The chain carries TRBV11-2 and TRBJ2-2; D remains unclear. CDR3 length: 14 residues. V lost 1 base, J lost 4 bases, and 7 bases lay in between. Germline CDR1 reads SGHAT; CDR2 reads FQNNGV. The CDR3 DNA reads TGTGCCAGCAGCTTAGGAATTTTCACCGGGGAGCTGTTTTTT. Translated, it gives CASSLGIFTGELFF.

Many counts were recorded for this clonotype. Written as DNA, the CDR3 is TGCAGTGCTAGCGGGAGAGAATACAATGAGCAGTTCTTC. This translates into CSASGREYNEQFF. The V gene is TRBV20-1, the J gene TRBJ2-1; TRBD2 is a possible D gene (6 bases). V lost 3 bases and J 4 bases, leaving 10 bases between the germline ends. This CDR3 is 13 amino acids long. The germline V gene encodes CDR1 DFQATT and CDR2 SNEGSKA (reference sequence).

The chain carries TRBV4-3 and TRBJ1-6, with 12 bases that match TRBD1. Germline V gene sequence: CDR1 LGHNA, CDR2 YSLEER. V dropped 1 base and J dropped 6; count of bases not matched to a gene: 7. The CDR3 has 18 amino acids. The CDR3 region has the DNA TGCGCCAGCAGCCAAGTTTGGGGACAGGGGGCGTCTAATTCACCCCTCCACTTT. It translates to CASSQVWGQGASNSPLHF.

This clonotype was counted a few times. The chain carries TRBV4-2 and TRBJ2-5, with a weak D call TRBD2 (5 bases). The CDR3 is 15 residues long. The V end lost 0 bases, the J end lost 5 bases, and 13 bases lay between the germline ends. CDR1 is LGHNA, CDR2 YNFKEQ, per germline. CDR3 DNA: TGTGCCAGCAGCCAAGAAGGACCTTGGGAGGAGACCCAGTACTTC. As protein: CASSQEGPWEETQYF.

This chain joins TRBV29-1 and TRBJ2-1; TRBD1 matches at 9 bases. With V trimmed by 5 bases and J by 4 bases, 12 bases remained unmatched. Germline V gene lookup returns CDR1 SQVTM and CDR2 ANQGSEA. The CDR3 has 16 residues. The CDR3 DNA is TGCAGCGTTTCCCCCCTCAGGACAGGGGAATACAATGAGCAGTTCTTC. Translating it yields CSVSPLRTGEYNEQFF.

This clonotype occurred a few times. The J gene is TRBJ1-2, the V gene TRBV20-1, with D perhaps TRBD1 (5 bases). Germline V gene lookup returns CDR1 DFQATT and CDR2 SNEGSKA (reference sequence). CDR3 length: 14 residues. V lost 4 bases, J lost 8 bases, and 20 bases lay in between. The CDR3 is CSAIGGVVLRGYTF. The DNA of the CDR3 is TGCAGTGCTATCGGGGGAGTGGTTTTAAGGGGCTACACCTTC.

This clonotype has more than one count but fewer than ten. V is TRBV13 and J is TRBJ2-1; TRBD2 matches 9 bases. CDR1 is PRHDT and CDR2 is FYEKMQ in the germline V gene (reference sequence). There are 16 residues in the CDR3. J was trimmed by 5 bases and V by 6 bases; bases with no gene match: 11. The CDR3 DNA sequence: TGTGCCAGCAGAAGGGGTCAGACTAGCGGAAACAATGAGCAGTTCTTC. Its translation is CASRRGQTSGNNEQFF.

The V gene is TRBV29-1, the J gene TRBJ1-5, with D unresolved. V was pared by 0 bases and J by 6 bases, with 9 bases between. The germline V gene encodes CDR1 SQVTM and CDR2 ANQGSEA. The CDR3 covers 13 residues. CDR3 in amino acids: CSVEDPSGQPQHF. Here the CDR3 DNA reads TGCAGCGTTGAAGATCCAAGTGGTCAGCCCCAGCATTTT.

This clonotype was found many times. This chain connects TRBV12-3 or TRBV12-4 to TRBJ1-1; D ambiguous. Trimming took 5 bases from V and 10 from J, leaving 14 bases between them. The CDR3 spans 12 residues. CDR3 sequence (DNA): TGTGCCAGCAGTGTACGGGTCCTCGGAGCTTTCTTT. This sequence encodes CASSVRVLGAFF.

This clonotype was counted only a few times. This chain links TRBV18 with TRBJ2-5; D is perhaps TRBD1 or TRBD2 (6 bases each). This CDR3 region has 15 residues. The germline V gene has CDR1 KGHSH and CDR2 LQKENI. V lost 3 bases to trimming and J lost 4 bases, with 15 bases between them. This CDR3 reads CASSPDRPRGETQYF. In DNA, the CDR3 is TGTGCCAGCTCACCTGACAGGCCGCGGGGAGAGACCCAGTACTTC.